These 13 T cell receptor beta chains originate from one sample sequenced in a study of cytomegalovirus exposure and HLA in healthy donors (dated by TCRdb to the late 2010s). The library relied on the immunoSEQ multiplex PCR assay. For the multiplex PCR, a mixture combining 60 forward primers for TCR Vbeta segments and 13 reverse primers for TCR Jbeta segments was used. What TCRdb holds here is the immuneACCESS table cut down to in-frame rearrangements. Part of the clones is not present; checked against another copy, under half of the missing clones reflect an unresolved V gene, and the others are unexplained. In this sample the table shows roughly 200,000 clones, 77% of which occur a single time. Of the sample, 3% to 4.5% falls within the top ten clones. The sequencing input was PBMCs. The source is a woman in her sixties or seventies in good health and CMV-seropositive.

V usage is TRBV2 and J usage is TRBJ1-2; TRBD1 is a possible D gene (6 bases). Germline V gives CDR1 SNHLY, CDR2 FYNNEI. This CDR3 is built from 14 residues. Trimming took 3 bases from V and 8 from J, leaving 16 bases between them. The CDR3 bases are TGTGCCAGCAGTGATCTAACAGAAAGGGGGGGCTACACCTTC. This codes for CASSDLTERGGYTF. Using reference TRBV2 and TRBJ1-2 for the parts outside the CDR3, the full variable domain is EPEVTQTPSHQVTQMGQEVILRCVPISNHLYFYWYRQILGQKVEFLVSFYNNEISEKSEIFDDQFSVERPDGSNFTLKIRSTKLEDSAMYFCASSDLTERGGYTFGSGTRLTVV.

The chain couples TRBV27 to TRBJ2-1; TRBD1 agrees at 8 bases. The length of the CDR3 is 15 residues. V shed 5 bases, J shed 1 base, and the junction held 4 bases outside the gene matches. Germline V gives CDR1 MNHEY, CDR2 SMNVEV (reference sequence). The chain's CDR3 is CASSPDRASYNEQFF. The CDR3, as DNA: TGTGCCAGCAGTCCGGACAGGGCGTCCTACAATGAGCAGTTCTTC.

The chain carries TRBV28 and TRBJ2-3; 8 positions agree with TRBD1. This CDR3 is built from 16 residues. The trim removed 2 bases at V and 4 bases at J, leaving 8 bases unmatched. Germline V gives CDR1 MDHEN, CDR2 SYDVKM. CDR3 loop: CASSLVRGRRSDTQYF. The DNA of the CDR3 is TGTGCCAGCAGTTTAGTCAGGGGGCGGAGGTCAGATACGCAGTATTTT.

The chain couples TRBV27 to TRBJ2-7, with 7 bases identical to TRBD1. J was trimmed by 7 bases and V by 4 bases; bases with no gene match: 13. The CDR3 consists of 15 residues. Germline V gene lookup returns CDR1 MNHEY and CDR2 SMNVEV (reference sequence). CDR3 nucleotides: TGTGCCAGCAGTTCGACCCAACAGGGGTCTTTGGAGCAGTACTTC. Residues: CASSSTQQGSLEQYF.

The rearrangement joins TRBV7-6 to TRBJ2-7; no definite D call. Germline values: CDR1 SGHVS, CDR2 FNYEAQ. Trimming removed 2 bases from V and 2 bases from J, with 7 bases in between. The CDR3 totals 13 residues. CDR3 DNA sequence: TGTGCCAGCAGCTTATCTTTAACCTACGAGCAGTACTTC. Its protein is CASSLSLTYEQYF.

This sequence joins TRBV11-2 and TRBJ1-5; D perhaps matches TRBD1 (5 bases). The CDR3 extends over 15 amino acids. Trimming took 1 base from V and 0 from J, leaving 7 bases between them. Germline-derived CDR1 and CDR2 are SGHAT and FQNNGV. The CDR3 sequence is CASSLGTGSNQPQHF. In DNA form, the CDR3 reads TGTGCCAGCAGCTTAGGAACAGGTAGCAATCAGCCCCAGCATTTT.

This clone was observed a handful of times. V usage is TRBV5-1 and J usage is TRBJ2-5; tentative D call: TRBD1 (6 bases). Germline CDR1 SGHRS, CDR2 YFSETQ. The germline V and J ends were trimmed by 4 bases and 3 bases, with 10 bases remaining between them. The CDR3 is 13 amino acids. DNA for the CDR3: TGCGCCAGCAGCCGCGGACAGAAAGAGACCCAGTACTTC. Its translation: CASSRGQKETQYF.

In this sample, this clone turned up a few times. The chain joins TRBV5-1 to TRBJ2-1; 9 positions agree with TRBD2. CDR3 length: 14 residues. Trimming at V came to 2 bases and at J to 9 bases, leaving 6 bases not matched to a gene. CDR1 is SGHRS and CDR2 is YFSETQ in the germline V gene. The CDR3 sequence is CASSFGGRAGEQFF. In nucleotides, the CDR3 is TGCGCCAGCAGCTTCGGCGGGAGGGCCGGTGAGCAGTTCTTC. The full variable domain, its missing parts supplied by reference TRBV5-1 and TRBJ2-1, is KAGVTQTPRYLIKTRGQQVTLSCSPISGHRSVSWYQQTPGQGLQFLFEYFSETQRNKGNFPGRFSGRQFSNSRSEMNVSTLELGDSALYLCASSFGGRAGEQFFGPGTRLTVL.

The chain links TRBV25-1 to TRBJ1-1; TRBD1 might be the D (5 bases). This CDR3 contains 16 residues. Germline CDR1 and CDR2: MGHDK and SYGVNS. The ends were cut back, 4 bases at V and 6 bases at J, with 21 bases in the middle. The DNA for the CDR3 is TGTGCCAGCAGTGGACATACCAGGGAAGGGAGGTCTGAAGCTTTCTTT. It specifies CASSGHTREGRSEAFF. Variable domain in full (rest from reference TRBV25-1 and TRBJ1-1): EADIYQTPRYLVIGTGKKITLECSQTMGHDKMYWYQQDPGMELHLIHYSYGVNSTEKGDLSSESTVSRIRTEHFPLTLESARPSHTSQYLCASSGHTREGRSEAFFGQGTRLTVV.

CDR3 sequence reads: CASRIGAGASTEAFF. The CDR3, as DNA: TGTGCCAGCAGAATTGGGGCAGGGGCAAGCACTGAAGCTTTCTTT. J is TRBJ1-1 and V is TRBV27; possibly TRBD1 for D (6 bases). V dropped 6 bases and J dropped 4 bases, with 18 bases sitting between them. The CDR3 is 15 residues long. Looked up from germline, CDR1 is MNHEY and CDR2 is SMNVEV (reference sequence).

The chain joins TRBV30 to TRBJ1-5, with D unresolved. This CDR3 comprises 12 residues. The V gene lost 3 bases and the J gene lost 3 bases, with 6 bases spanning the gap. The V gene's germline CDR1 is GTSNPN and CDR2 SVGIG (reference sequence). CDR3 protein: CAWSDINQPQHF. The DNA of the CDR3 is TGTGCCTGGAGCGACATCAATCAGCCCCAGCATTTT.

This chain connects TRBV4-2 to TRBJ1-2; the match to TRBD1 covers 8 bases. This CDR3 region has 13 residues. Germline V gene lookup returns CDR1 LGHNA and CDR2 YNFKEQ. V was pared by 4 bases and J by 8 bases, with 6 bases of the junction left unmatched. The CDR3 nucleotides read TGTGCCAGCAGCCCCCAGGGGGCGCAGGGCTACACCTTC. Translation gives CASSPQGAQGYTF.

Concerning this clone: A junction boundary mismatches the germline segment, possibly from a read error. The V gene is TRBV30, the J gene TRBJ2-6; D perhaps matches TRBD1 (5 bases). This CDR3 contains 14 residues. The germline V gene has CDR1 GTSNPN and CDR2 SVGIG (reference sequence). CDR3 nucleotide sequence: TGTGCCTGGGCACGAGACTCTGGGGCCAACGGCCTGACTTTC. It is translated as CAWARDSGANGLTF. Full variable domain (outside the CDR3, taken from reference TRBV30 and TRBJ2-6): SQTIHQWPATLVQPVGSPLSLECTVEGTSNPNLYWYRQAAGRGLQLLFYSVGIGQISSEVPQNLSASRPQDRQFILSSKKLLLSDSGFYLCAWARDSGANGLTFGAGSRLTVL.